This T cell receptor (beta chain) was found in a study of T-cell reconstitution after alpha-beta-depleted transplantation in children. CDR1 is SGHDT and CDR2 is YYEEEE in the germline V gene. CDR3 length: 16 residues. V lost 5 bases to trimming and J lost 0 bases, with 16 bases between them. The TCRbeta library incorporated unique molecular identifiers. TCRdb itself ran the PCR reads through MiXCR, one entry per CDR3 protein. The profile covers about 500,000 distinct CDR3 sequences, with 32% appearing a single time and around 2.5% taken by the ten largest. In its sample, this clonotype was seen a few times.

This receptor was identified in a human donor who donated a stem cell graft to a child with aplastic anemia. The chain employs TRBV5-6 and TRBJ2-3, with D perhaps TRBD2 (6 bases). Specimen: PBMCs from the stem cell graft donor, collected from the stem cell graft. This chain's CDR3 is CASSHPLALSTDTQYF. The CDR3 nucleotides are TGTGCCAGCAGTCATCCCCTAGCGCTAAGCACAGATACGCAGTATTTT.